This TCR beta chain was recorded in a study of OX40 agonist ivuxolimab in advanced cancers. At the level of the whole study: Ivuxolimab was a fully human IgG2 agonistic monoclonal antibody targeting the costimulatory receptor OX40 (CD134). Intravenous ivuxolimab was administered to patients every 2 weeks at six dose levels: 0.01, 0.1, 0.3, 1.5, 3 and 10 mg/kg. Of the roughly 52 dose-escalation patients, hepatocellular carcinoma was present in about 20, melanoma in around 15, renal cell carcinoma in 9 and head and neck cancer in 9. In the dose-escalation cohort, more than 80% of patients were male, and the mean age was around 65 years with a range of about 23 to 79. Patients were allowed to have had prior anti-PD-1, anti-PD-L1 or anti-CTLA-4 therapy, and approximately 40% of the dose-escalation patients had previously received checkpoint inhibitors. Partial responses occurred in three dose-escalation patients, of whom one had hepatocellular carcinoma and two had cutaneous melanoma. Peripheral TCRbeta sequencing was intended to test whether TCR sequence diversity was altered and clonal T-cell expansion was caused by ivuxolimab. The monotherapy dose-escalation portion (N of about 49 patients) of the phase I ivuxolimab trial is reported in the paper.

V sheds 5 bases and J sheds 2 bases, leaving 9 bases between their ends. The CDR3 sequence holds 14 residues, the cysteine and phenylalanine included. CDR3 DNA only is kept here, 42 bases in frame from base 1. The germline V gene encodes CDR1 LNHDA and CDR2 SQIVND (reference sequence). What the study reported, not specific to this receptor: Clonal expansion of both CD4+ and CD8+ blood T cells was observed from baseline to week 6 at doses 0.1 to 3.0 mg/kg. Low levels of normalized T-cell clonal expansion were also shown by some nonresponding patients. Partial responders in the 0.1-3.0 mg/kg groups had among the lowest normalized peripheral clonal expansion, especially among CD8+ T cells. Which antigens the clonally expanded peripheral T cells were specific for was not determined. On average, CD8+ T cells showed more expanded clones than CD4+ T cells after ivuxolimab.

Genomic DNA was isolated from the sorted cells so that the TCRbeta CDR3 region could be sequenced. The immunoSEQ Assay was used for sequencing of TCRbeta CDR3 regions. TCRdb took this table from immuneACCESS and kept in-frame rearrangements with V and J called. Such tables lack part of the clones; where checked against another copy, unresolved V genes explain under half of the gap, and the rest is unexplained. The sample table holds approximately 110,000 clones, of which around 90% were seen once. Of the sample, 0.7% to 0.85% is held by the ten largest clones. As for this clone: No antigen is known for it. Per-base quality was not reported, and no clone a single base away is much larger than it.

The trial excluded patients who had a history of autoimmune disease or were on systemic immunosuppression. Peripheral blood for TCR sequencing was collected from all dose cohorts at baseline, on cycle 4 day 1, and on cycle 7 day 1. Samples were obtained from an open-label, multicenter, first-in-human phase I dose-escalation trial of ivuxolimab. Adults with locally advanced or metastatic head and neck squamous cell, hepatocellular, melanoma or renal cell carcinoma were enrolled in the trial. Before TCR sequencing, CD4+ and CD8+ T cells were separately sorted from peripheral blood. Material: CD4+ or CD8+ T cells sorted from blood, obtained in a trial of the OX40 agonist ivuxolimab. This chain is built from TRBV19 and TRBJ2-2; the D segment could be TRBD1, given 6 matching bases. The receptor was isolated from an adult with an advanced solid tumor such as melanoma, head and neck, liver or kidney cancer. DNA sequence: TGTGCCAGTAGTGGGGACATAAACACCGGGGAGCTGTTTTTT. This codes for CASSGDINTGELFF.